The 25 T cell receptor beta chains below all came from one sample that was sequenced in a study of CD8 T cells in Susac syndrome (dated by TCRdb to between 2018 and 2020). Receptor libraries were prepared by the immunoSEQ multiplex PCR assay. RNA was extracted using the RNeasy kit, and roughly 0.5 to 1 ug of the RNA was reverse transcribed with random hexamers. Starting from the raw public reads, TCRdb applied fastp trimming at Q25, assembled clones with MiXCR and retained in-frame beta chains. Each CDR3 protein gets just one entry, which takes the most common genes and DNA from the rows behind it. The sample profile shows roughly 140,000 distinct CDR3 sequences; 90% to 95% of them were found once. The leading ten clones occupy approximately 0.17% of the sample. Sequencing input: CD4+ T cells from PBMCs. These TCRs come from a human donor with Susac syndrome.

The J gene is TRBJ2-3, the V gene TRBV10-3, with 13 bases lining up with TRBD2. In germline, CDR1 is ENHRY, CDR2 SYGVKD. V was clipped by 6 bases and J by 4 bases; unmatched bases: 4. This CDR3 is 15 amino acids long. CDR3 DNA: TGTGCCATCAGCCGGACTAGCGGGGGAGCAGATACGCAGTATTTT. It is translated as CAISRTSGGADTQYF.

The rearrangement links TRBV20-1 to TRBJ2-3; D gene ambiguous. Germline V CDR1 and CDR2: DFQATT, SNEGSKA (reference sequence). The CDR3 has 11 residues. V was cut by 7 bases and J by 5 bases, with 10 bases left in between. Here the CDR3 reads CSERARDTQYF. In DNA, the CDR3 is TGCAGTGAGCGAGCGCGAGATACGCAGTATTTT.

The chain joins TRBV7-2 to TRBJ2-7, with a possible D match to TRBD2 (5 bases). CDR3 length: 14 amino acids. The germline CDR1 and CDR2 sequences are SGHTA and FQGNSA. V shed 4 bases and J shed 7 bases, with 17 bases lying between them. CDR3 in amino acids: CASSSWVGGSEQYF. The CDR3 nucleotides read TGTGCCAGCAGCTCGTGGGTGGGCGGGTCAGAGCAGTACTTC.

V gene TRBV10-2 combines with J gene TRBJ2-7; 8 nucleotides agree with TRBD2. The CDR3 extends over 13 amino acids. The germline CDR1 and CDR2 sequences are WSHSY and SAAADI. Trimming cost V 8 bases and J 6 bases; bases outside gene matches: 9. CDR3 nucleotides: TGCGCCAGCGGCAGCGGACTAGCTTTCGAGCAGTACTTC. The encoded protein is CASGSGLAFEQYF.

This chain's CDR3 is CASSVDRPPDTQYF. The CDR3 coding sequence is TGTGCCAGCAGCGTTGACAGGCCCCCAGATACGCAGTATTTT. The chain uses TRBV9 and TRBJ2-3; D is perhaps TRBD1 (6 bases). The CDR3 has 14 amino acids. Germline assignment: CDR1 SGDLS and CDR2 YYNGEE. V was trimmed by 2 bases and J by 4 bases, leaving 11 bases between them.

CDR3 region: CASSPTGTTVYGYTF. As DNA, the CDR3 is TGTGCCAGCAGCCCAACCGGGACAACGGTCTATGGCTACACCTTC. The rearrangement joins TRBV9 to TRBJ1-2; tentative D call: TRBD1 (6 bases). CDR1 and CDR2 from the germline V gene are SGDLS and YYNGEE. The CDR3 covers 15 residues. The V end lost 4 bases, the J end lost 4 bases, and 17 bases lay between the germline ends.

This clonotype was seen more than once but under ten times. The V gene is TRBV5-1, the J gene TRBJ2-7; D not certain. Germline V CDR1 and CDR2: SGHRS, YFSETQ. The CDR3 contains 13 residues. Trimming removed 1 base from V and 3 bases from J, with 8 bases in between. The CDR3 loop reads CASSLPDGYEQYF. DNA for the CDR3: TGCGCCAGCAGCTTGCCAGACGGCTACGAGCAGTACTTC.

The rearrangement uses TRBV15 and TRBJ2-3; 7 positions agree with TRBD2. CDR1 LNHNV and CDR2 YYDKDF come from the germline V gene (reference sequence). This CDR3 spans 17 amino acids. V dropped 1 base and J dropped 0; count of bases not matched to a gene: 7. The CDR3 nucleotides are TGTGCCACCAGCAGAGGGGAAAGACTAGCTAGCACAGATACGCAGTATTTT. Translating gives CATSRGERLASTDTQYF.

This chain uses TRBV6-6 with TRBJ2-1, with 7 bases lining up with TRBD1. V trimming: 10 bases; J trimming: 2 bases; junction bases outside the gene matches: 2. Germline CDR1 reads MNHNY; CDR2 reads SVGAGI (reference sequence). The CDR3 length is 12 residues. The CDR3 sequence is CATTGAYNEQFF. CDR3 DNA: TGTGCCACCACAGGGGCCTACAATGAGCAGTTCTTC.

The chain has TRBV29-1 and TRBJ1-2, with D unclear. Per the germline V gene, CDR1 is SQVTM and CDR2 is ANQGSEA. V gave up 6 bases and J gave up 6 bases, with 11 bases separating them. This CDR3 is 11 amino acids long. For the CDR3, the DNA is TGCAGCGTCTTGAGCCCCCATGGCTACACCTTC. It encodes CSVLSPHGYTF.

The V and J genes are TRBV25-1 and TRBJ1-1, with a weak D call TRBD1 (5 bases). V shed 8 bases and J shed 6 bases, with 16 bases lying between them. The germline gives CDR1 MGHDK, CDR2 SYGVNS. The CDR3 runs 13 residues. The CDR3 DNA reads TGTGCCAGCCGAAACCGGGGCCGACCTGAAGCTTTCTTT. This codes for CASRNRGRPEAFF.

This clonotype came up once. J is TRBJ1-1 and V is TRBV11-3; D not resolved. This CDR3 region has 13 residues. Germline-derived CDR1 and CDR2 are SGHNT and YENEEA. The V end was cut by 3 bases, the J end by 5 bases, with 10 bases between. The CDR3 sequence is CASSFRRGTEAFF. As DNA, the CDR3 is TGTGCCAGCAGCTTCCGGCGAGGGACTGAAGCTTTCTTT.

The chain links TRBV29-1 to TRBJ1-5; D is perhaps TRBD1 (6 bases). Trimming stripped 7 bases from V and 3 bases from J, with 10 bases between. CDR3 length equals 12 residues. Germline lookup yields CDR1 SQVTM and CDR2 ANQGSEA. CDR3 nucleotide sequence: TGCAGCGCAGGGACACCCAATCAGCCCCAGCATTTT. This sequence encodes CSAGTPNQPQHF.

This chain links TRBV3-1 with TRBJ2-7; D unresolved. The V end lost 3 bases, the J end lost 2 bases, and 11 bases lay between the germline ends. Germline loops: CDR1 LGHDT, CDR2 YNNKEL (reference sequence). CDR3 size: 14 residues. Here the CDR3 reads CASSHLTATYEQYF. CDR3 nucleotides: TGTGCCAGCAGCCATCTAACAGCGACCTACGAGCAGTACTTC.

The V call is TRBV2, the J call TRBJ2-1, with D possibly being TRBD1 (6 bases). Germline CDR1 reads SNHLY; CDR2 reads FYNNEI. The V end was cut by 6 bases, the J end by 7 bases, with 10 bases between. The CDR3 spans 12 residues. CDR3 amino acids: CASRVDRNEQFF. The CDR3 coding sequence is TGTGCCAGCAGGGTCGACAGGAATGAGCAGTTCTTC.

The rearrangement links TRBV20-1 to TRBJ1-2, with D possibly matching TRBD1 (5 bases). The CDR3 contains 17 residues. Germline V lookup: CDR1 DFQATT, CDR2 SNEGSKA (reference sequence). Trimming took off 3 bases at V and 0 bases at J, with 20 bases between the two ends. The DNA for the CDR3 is TGCAGTGCTAGCTCCTTGGGACGGCAGATAGCTAACTATGGCTACACCTTC. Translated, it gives CSASSLGRQIANYGYTF.

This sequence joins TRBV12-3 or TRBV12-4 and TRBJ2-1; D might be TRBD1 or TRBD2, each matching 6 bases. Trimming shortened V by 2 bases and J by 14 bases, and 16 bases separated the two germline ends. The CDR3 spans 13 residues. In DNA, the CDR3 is TGTGCCAGCAGTTTAAGGGGGGCTGATAGGGAGTTCTTC. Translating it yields CASSLRGADREFF.

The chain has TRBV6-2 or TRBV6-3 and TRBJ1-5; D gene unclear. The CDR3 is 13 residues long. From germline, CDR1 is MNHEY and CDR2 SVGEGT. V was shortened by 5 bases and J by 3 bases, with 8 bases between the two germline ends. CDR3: CASSPFTNQPQHF. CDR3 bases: TGTGCCAGCAGTCCATTTACCAATCAGCCCCAGCATTTT.

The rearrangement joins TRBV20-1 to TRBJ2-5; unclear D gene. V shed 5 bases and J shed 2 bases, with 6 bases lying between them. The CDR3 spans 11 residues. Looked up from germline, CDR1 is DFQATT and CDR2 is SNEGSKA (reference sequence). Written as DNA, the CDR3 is TGCAGTGCTCGGCGGCAAGAGACCCAGTACTTC. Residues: CSARRQETQYF.

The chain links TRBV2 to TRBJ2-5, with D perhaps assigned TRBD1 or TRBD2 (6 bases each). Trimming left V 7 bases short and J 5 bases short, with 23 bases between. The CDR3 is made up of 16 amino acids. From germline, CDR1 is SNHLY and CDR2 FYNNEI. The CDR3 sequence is CASKKASRGRQETQYF. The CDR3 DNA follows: TGTGCCAGCAAAAAGGCTTCAAGGGGGAGGCAGGAGACCCAGTACTTC.

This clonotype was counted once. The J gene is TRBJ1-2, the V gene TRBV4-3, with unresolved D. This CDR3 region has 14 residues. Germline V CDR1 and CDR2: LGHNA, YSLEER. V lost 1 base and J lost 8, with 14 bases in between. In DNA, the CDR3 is TGCGCCAGCAGCCAAGTCTTGAAGGCACGGGGCTACACCTTC. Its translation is CASSQVLKARGYTF.

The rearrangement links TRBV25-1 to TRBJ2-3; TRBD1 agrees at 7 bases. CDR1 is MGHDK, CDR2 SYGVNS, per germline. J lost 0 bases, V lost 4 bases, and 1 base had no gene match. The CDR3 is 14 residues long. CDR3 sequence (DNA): TGTGCCAGCAGTGGGACAGGTAGCACAGATACGCAGTATTTT. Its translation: CASSGTGSTDTQYF.

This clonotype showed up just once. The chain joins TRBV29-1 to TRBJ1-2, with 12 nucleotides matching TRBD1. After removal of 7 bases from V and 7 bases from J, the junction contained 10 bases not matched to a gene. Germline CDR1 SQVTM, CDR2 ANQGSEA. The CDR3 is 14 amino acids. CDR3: CSAHAGQGAGGYTF. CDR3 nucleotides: TGCAGCGCCCATGCGGGACAGGGGGCCGGTGGCTACACCTTC.

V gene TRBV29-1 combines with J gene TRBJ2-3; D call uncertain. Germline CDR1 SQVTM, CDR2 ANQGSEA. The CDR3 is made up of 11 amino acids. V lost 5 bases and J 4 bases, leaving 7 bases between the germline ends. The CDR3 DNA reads TGCAGCGTTTCGTCACCAGATACGCAGTATTTT. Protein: CSVSSPDTQYF.

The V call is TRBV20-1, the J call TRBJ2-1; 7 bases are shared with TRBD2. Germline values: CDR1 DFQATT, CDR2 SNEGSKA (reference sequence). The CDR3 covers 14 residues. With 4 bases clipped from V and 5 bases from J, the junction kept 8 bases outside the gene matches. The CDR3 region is CSATGGRRNNEQFF. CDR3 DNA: TGCAGTGCTACCGGGGGGAGGAGAAACAATGAGCAGTTCTTC.